The clone carrying this TCR beta chain was found a few times. Its target is unknown. Treatment: 10-day PBMC culture with coronavirus spike peptide pools or control peptides (ViraFEST assay). Once peptide pools had expanded antigen-specific T cells, ViraFEST sequenced TCRs. Positive PCR dates ranged from March to December 2020; these dates predated US Alpha, Beta and Delta variants. Replacement of half the medium with fresh IL-2 medium took place on days 3 and 7. These data originate in a study of vaccination and CD4 T cells after COVID-19. About the study: Control cultures, each given a CEFX pool, an HIV-1 Nef pool, or no peptide, were included.

At the Johns Hopkins FTIC core, DNA taken from cultured CD4+ T cells was sequenced by way of the Oncomine TCR Beta short-read assay. One entry per CDR3 protein results from TCRdb running MiXCR on the PCR reads. The profile shows over 2,500 distinct CDR3 sequences, about a quarter of them singletons. The sample here was CD4+ T cells from blood, cultured in vitro, taken after SARS-CoV-2 vaccination. This receptor was taken from a human donor who had recovered from COVID-19.

The CDR3 spells CASRLSGGEQYF. DNA of the CDR3: TGTGCCAGCAGACTGTCCGGGGGCGAGCAGTACTTC. This rearrangement joins TRBV25-1 to TRBJ2-7; TRBD2 is a possible D gene (6 bases). Trimming stripped 6 bases from V and 6 bases from J, with 12 bases between. Germline V gene sequence: CDR1 MGHDK, CDR2 SYGVNS. The CDR3 runs to 12 residues.